The rows below give T cell receptor beta chains drawn from one sample of a study of blood T cells in healthy people across ages. TCRdb redid the calling of the 5' RACE reads with MiXCR, one entry per CDR3 protein. The sample lists hundreds of thousands of distinct CDR3 sequences, under 30% occurring once. Sequencing input: blood. The receptors stem from a woman of 80 years or more in good health. Both conserved end residues are part of each CDR3. Fields, in order: CDR3 DNA, CDR3 protein, J gene, clone size, D gene, V gene. The D gene is left open where the match is weak. Clone size, where shown, is once, few, many, or a class for clones that have expanded.

TGCAGTGCTGAGAGGCGACTAGGTGACAATGAGCAGTTCTTC | CSAERRLGDNEQFF | TRBJ2-1 | medium-sized | . | TRBV20-1
TGCGCCAGCAGCTTGGACAAGGGTTTGAACACTGAAGCTTTCTTT | CASSLDKGLNTEAFF | TRBJ1-1 | . | . | TRBV5-1
TGTGCCAGCAGCGTAGAGACAGGGCGGGAGACCCAGTTCTTC | CASSVETGRETQFF | TRBJ2-1 | few | . | TRBV9
TGTGCCAGCAGTTACGGACTAGAAGAGACCCAGTACTTC | CASSYGLEETQYF | TRBJ2-5 | many | TRBD2 | TRBV6-5
TGCAGCGTTGCGCCCTACGGGCAGGGCGCTAACTATGGCTACACCTTC | CSVAPYGQGANYGYTF | TRBJ1-2 | many | . | TRBV29-1
TGCGCCAGCAGCTTAGGGTCGGCCGTCTCCGAGCAGTACTTC | CASSLGSAVSEQYF | TRBJ2-7 | many | . | TRBV5-1
TGTGCCTGGGCTCCGGGACGGACTTCCTACGAGCAGTACTTC | CAWAPGRTSYEQYF | TRBJ2-7 | . | . | TRBV30
TGTGCCAGCAGTAAAACGATAGTGGTAGATACGCAGTATTTT | CASSKTIVVDTQYF | TRBJ2-3 | few | . | TRBV27
TGTGCCACCAGCAGGGACGGAACAGGGATGGGTGAAAAACTGTTTTTT | CATSRDGTGMGEKLFF | TRBJ1-4 | many | . | TRBV15
TGCAGCGTTGTCAGAGATAACTATGGCTACACCTTC | CSVVRDNYGYTF | TRBJ1-2 | many | . | TRBV29-1
TGTGCCAGCAGCTTAGACAGCCAAGTGGCACCCCTCCACTTT | CASSLDSQVAPLHF | TRBJ1-6 | many | . | TRBV7-2
TGCAGTGCTAGGGACAGGAGTGACACTGAAGCTTTCTTT | CSARDRSDTEAFF | TRBJ1-1 | few | TRBD1 | TRBV20-1
TGCAGTGCTAGACCCCTAGGGACAGGGGGTCAGCCCCAGCATTTT | CSARPLGTGGQPQHF | TRBJ1-5 | few | TRBD1 | TRBV20-1
TGTGCCAGCAGCCCAAACCCTCGGCTAGCGGGCTCCTGCAATGAGCAGTACTTC | CASSPNPRLAGSCNEQYF | TRBJ2-7 | . | TRBD2 | TRBV7-3
TGTGCCAGCAGCTTAACCAGCTCCTATAATTCACCCCTCCACTTT | CASSLTSSYNSPLHF | TRBJ1-6 | many | . | TRBV7-3
TGTGCCAGCAGTGAAACTCGGCTCACTGAAGCTTTCTTT | CASSETRLTEAFF | TRBJ1-1 | . | . | TRBV2
TGTGCCAGCAGCGCCCAATCAGGGTTAACTAATGAAAAACTGTTTTTT | CASSAQSGLTNEKLFF | TRBJ1-4 | . | . | TRBV7-9
TGTGCCAGCAGTCGACACAGCGGGGGGGGCACAGATACGCAGTATTTT | CASSRHSGGGTDTQYF | TRBJ2-3 | . | TRBD2 | TRBV12-3/TRBV12-4
TGTGCCAGCACCGGGGAGAGAAGCAATCAGCCCCAGCATTTT | CASTGERSNQPQHF | TRBJ1-5 | many | . | TRBV6-6
TGTGCCAGCAGCCCTTTCGGGACAGGGGCGGGTAAACCCTACAATGAGCAGTTCTTC | CASSPFGTGAGKPYNEQFF | TRBJ2-1 | many | TRBD1 | TRBV7-2
TGTGCCAGCAGCTTAGGGACGCAGAACTACGAGCAGTACTTC | CASSLGTQNYEQYF | TRBJ2-7 | . | . | TRBV11-2
TGTGCCAGCTCCACAGGGGAAAAACTGTTTTTT | CASSTGEKLFF | TRBJ1-4 | . | . | TRBV18
TGTGCCAGCAGCACAACGAGCGGGGGGGCTGCAACCCAGTACTTC | CASSTTSGGAATQYF | TRBJ2-5 | many | TRBD2 | TRBV9
TGTGCCAGCTCACCAGCGAGCCCCACAGATACGCAGTATTTT | CASSPASPTDTQYF | TRBJ2-3 | . | . | TRBV18
TGTGCCAGCAGCTTTACAGTCTACTCCTACGAGCAGTACTTC | CASSFTVYSYEQYF | TRBJ2-7 | many | . | TRBV7-9
TGTGCCAGCAGCCCGCAGACTAGCGGGGGGGCAGGTACGCAGTATTTT | CASSPQTSGGAGTQYF | TRBJ2-3 | many | TRBD2 | TRBV7-9
TGCAGTGCTAGGGATTTGTTAGGATCGAGCGAGCAGTACTTC | CSARDLLGSSEQYF | TRBJ2-7 | few | . | TRBV20-1
TGTGCCAGCAGCTTAGTTATTAACACTGAAGCTTTCTTT | CASSLVINTEAFF | TRBJ1-1 | many | . | TRBV7-2
TGCAGTGCCCCGCTAAGAGGTCCCTACGAGCAGTACTTC | CSAPLRGPYEQYF | TRBJ2-7 | many | . | TRBV20-1
TGTGCCAGCAGCTTCGAAGGGAGCTCCTACGAGCAGTACTTC | CASSFEGSSYEQYF | TRBJ2-7 | many | . | TRBV7-2
TGCAGCGTGACAGTCTCGAACGAGGGTACGCAGTATTTT | CSVTVSNEGTQYF | TRBJ2-3 | . | . | TRBV29-1
TGCAGTGCTACTGGACTAGCGGAGACCCAGTACTTC | CSATGLAETQYF | TRBJ2-5 | many | TRBD2 | TRBV20-1
TGTGCCAGCAGCGCCGCGGGAGTCTTTGACGAGCAGTACTTC | CASSAAGVFDEQYF | TRBJ2-7 | . | TRBD2 | TRBV9
TGCGCCAGCAGTCAATTTGGGGATTGGATTTCGGAGACCCAGTACTTC | CASSQFGDWISETQYF | TRBJ2-5 | many | . | TRBV23-1
TGCGCCAGCAGCTTGGCCCTGGCTAGCGGATACAATGAGCAGTTCTTC | CASSLALASGYNEQFF | TRBJ2-1 | many | TRBD2 | TRBV5-1
TGCAGTGCTAGAACACAGGGTGACTATGGCTACACCTTC | CSARTQGDYGYTF | TRBJ1-2 | once | . | TRBV20-1
TGTGCCAGCAGGTGGACTAGCGGGAGCAATGAGCAGTTCTTC | CASRWTSGSNEQFF | TRBJ2-1 | once | TRBD2 | TRBV6-5
TGTGCCAGCAGCCAAGAGGACTTTAACTATGGCTACACCTTC | CASSQEDFNYGYTF | TRBJ1-2 | many | . | TRBV3-1
TGCGCCAGCAGCCTAACAGGGGAAGACTACAATGAGCAGTTCTTC | CASSLTGEDYNEQFF | TRBJ2-1 | few | TRBD1 | TRBV5-1
TGTGCCAGCAGGACGGGCGGCAGATTCTCGTATGGCTACACCTTC | CASRTGGRFSYGYTF | TRBJ1-2 | . | . | TRBV12-3/TRBV12-4
TGCGCCAGCAGCTTGGCGGTTTCGGGCAGGGGGAACGAGCAGTACTTC | CASSLAVSGRGNEQYF | TRBJ2-7 | many | TRBD1 | TRBV5-1
TGCGCCAGCAGCTTCGGAGGGGAAAGGACTGAAGCTTTCTTT | CASSFGGERTEAFF | TRBJ1-1 | few | . | TRBV5-1
TGTGCCAGCAGACGACAGGGGGCCTACGAGCAGTACTTC | CASRRQGAYEQYF | TRBJ2-7 | many | TRBD1 | TRBV6-5
TGTGCCAGCAGTGGTTCCAGGGGCAATGAGCAGTACTTC | CASSGSRGNEQYF | TRBJ2-7 | . | . | TRBV2
TGCAGTGCTAGGGGGGGGAAAATAGGTGCGGGAAAAGAGACCCAGTACTTC | CSARGGKIGAGKETQYF | TRBJ2-5 | many | TRBD2 | TRBV20-1
TGTGCCAGCAGCCAAGAAAGGGGGCAATTGCGGGGGGCAGAAGCTTTCTTT | CASSQERGQLRGAEAFF | TRBJ1-1 | few | TRBD1 | TRBV3-1
TGTGCCAGCAGCTTGAAGACAGGGATCTACAATGAGCAGTTCTTC | CASSLKTGIYNEQFF | TRBJ2-1 | . | TRBD1 | TRBV7-2
TGTGCCAGCAGCTTGGCCGGGGTCACAGATACGCAGTATTTT | CASSLAGVTDTQYF | TRBJ2-3 | many | . | TRBV7-9
TGCGCCAGCAGCCAAGGGTATCCGGGGTACTATGGCTACACCTTC | CASSQGYPGYYGYTF | TRBJ1-2 | many | . | TRBV4-1
TGTGCCAGCAGCTCAAGATCGTGGGGCTACACCTTC | CASSSRSWGYTF | TRBJ1-2 | . | . | TRBV7-8
TGTGTCAGCAGTGAGCGGAGCGGGCCTTACGATGAGCAGTTCTTC | CVSSERSGPYDEQFF | TRBJ2-1 | . | . | TRBV2
TGTGCCAGCAGCCCGGTTCAGGCATCGGATGAGCAGTTCTTC | CASSPVQASDEQFF | TRBJ2-1 | . | . | TRBV11-3
TGTGCCAGCAGCGGGTGGACAGGGGTCTATAATGGTGGCTACACCTTC | CASSGWTGVYNGGYTF | TRBJ1-2 | . | TRBD1 | TRBV7-2
TGCAGTGCTAGAGATCAGGGGGGCATAGAGACCCAGTACTTC | CSARDQGGIETQYF | TRBJ2-5 | many | . | TRBV20-1
TGTGCCAGTTCCGGACGGGTAATGAACACTGAAGCTTTCTTT | CASSGRVMNTEAFF | TRBJ1-1 | . | . | TRBV19